These 14 T cell receptor beta chains share one sample of origin, sequenced in a study of shared clonotypes between healthy human individuals. Generated by immunoSEQ multiplex PCR, the TCRdb table keeps only in-frame clones and is missing some. Here the sample spans roughly 2,000,000 clones, about 95% being singletons. In the naive CD8 group, cells lacked CD45RO and were positively selected for CCR7, so terminally differentiated effector memory CD45RA+ cells were left out. Sequences were obtained from naive CD8+ T cells sorted from blood. The source of these receptors is a man aged 18 to 29 in good health.

The chain is built from TRBV14 and TRBJ2-1; D uncertain. The germline V and J ends were trimmed by 2 bases and 8 bases, with 10 bases remaining between them. The germline V gene encodes CDR1 SGHDN and CDR2 FVKESK. The CDR3 length is 13 residues. CDR3 sequence reads: CASSQTLRDEQFF. CDR3 in DNA: TGTGCCAGCAGCCAAACCCTGAGAGATGAGCAGTTCTTC.

This clone was observed a handful of times. The gene calls are TRBV7-8 and TRBJ1-5, with D maybe TRBD1 (6 bases). The length of the CDR3 is 14 residues. V dropped 0 bases and J dropped 7 bases, with 10 bases sitting between them. CDR1 and CDR2 (germline): SGHVS, FQNEAQ. The CDR3 loop is CASSLAAGAQPQHF. CDR3 coding DNA: TGTGCCAGCAGCTTAGCGGCAGGGGCCCAGCCCCAGCATTTT.

The CDR3 DNA sequence: TGTGCCAGCAGTGAATTCGGCGGAGGCCACACAGATACGCAGTATTTT. Amino acid sequence: CASSEFGGGHTDTQYF. The rearrangement links TRBV6-1 to TRBJ2-3; D is possibly TRBD2 (5 bases). From germline, CDR1 is MNHNS and CDR2 SASEGT. This CDR3 region has 16 residues. V was cut by 2 bases and J by 2 bases, with 14 bases left in between.

The chain recombines TRBV7-8 with TRBJ2-7; weak D call: TRBD1 (6 bases). CDR1 SGHVS and CDR2 FQNEAQ come from the germline V gene. Between the trimmed V and J ends, which lost 5 bases and 6 bases, there was a span of 14 bases. The CDR3 runs 13 residues. Written as DNA, the CDR3 is TGTGCCAGCAGCACACAGGGAGCGGCCGAGCAGTACTTC. Protein product: CASSTQGAAEQYF.

CDR3 protein: CASSRPGTGTLYGYTF. In DNA, the CDR3 is TGTGCCAGCAGCCGGCCCGGGACAGGGACCCTCTATGGCTACACCTTC. The chain employs TRBV9 and TRBJ1-2; 9 positions agree with TRBD1. CDR3 length: 16 amino acids. CDR1 is SGDLS and CDR2 is YYNGEE in the germline V gene. V was pared by 4 bases and J by 4 bases, with 11 bases of the junction left unmatched.

The chain employs TRBV9 and TRBJ1-3, with no clear D. The CDR3 contains 12 residues. V lost 4 bases and J 8 bases, leaving 10 bases between the germline ends. CDR1 and CDR2 from the germline V gene are SGDLS and YYNGEE. CDR3 in DNA: TGTGCCAGCAGCCAGTCGGCGGACACCATATATTTT. It codes for CASSQSADTIYF.

The chain recombines TRBV5-4 with TRBJ2-7, with unresolved D. The germline gives CDR1 SGHNT, CDR2 YYREEE (reference sequence). V lost 4 bases and J 0 bases, leaving 11 bases between the germline ends. The CDR3 loop spans 14 amino acids. The CDR3 coding sequence is TGTGCCAGCAGCATTGGGGATCTCTCCTACGAGCAGTACTTC. This encodes CASSIGDLSYEQYF. The full variable domain, its missing parts supplied by reference TRBV5-4 and TRBJ2-7, is ETGVTQSPTHLIKTRGQQVTLRCSSQSGHNTVSWYQQALGQGPQFIFQYYREEENGRGNFPPRFSGLQFPNYSSELNVNALELDDSALYLCASSIGDLSYEQYFGPGTRLTVT.

The chain combines TRBV28 with TRBJ2-1; TRBD1 matches at 8 bases. Per the germline V gene, CDR1 is MDHEN and CDR2 is SYDVKM. The V segment lost 7 bases and the J segment 4 bases; nucleotides outside the gene matches: 6. The length of the CDR3 is 14 residues. The CDR3 DNA reads as TGTGCCAGCACCCTGGGACAGGATTACAATGAGCAGTTCTTC. This gives the protein CASTLGQDYNEQFF.

This clone appeared once. The chain is built from TRBV2 and TRBJ1-2; D is uncertain. Trimming left V 3 bases short and J 6 bases short, with 11 bases between. Germline CDR1 SNHLY, CDR2 FYNNEI. CDR3 length: 13 residues. The CDR3 is CASSDWEWNGYTF. The DNA of the CDR3 is TGTGCCAGCAGTGATTGGGAATGGAATGGCTACACCTTC.

The chain links TRBV7-2 to TRBJ1-2; tentatively, D is TRBD1 (6 bases). This CDR3 has 18 residues. Trimming stripped 3 bases from V and 8 bases from J, with 28 bases between. Germline V lookup: CDR1 SGHTA, CDR2 FQGNSA. The CDR3 sequence is CASSFLGGEGQGRGGYTF. The CDR3 DNA follows: TGTGCCAGCAGCTTCCTGGGGGGCGAAGGGCAGGGAAGAGGCGGCTACACCTTC.

This clone was picked up one time. The V and J genes are TRBV11-1 and TRBJ2-7; TRBD2 agrees at 11 bases. The CDR3 runs 13 residues. From germline, CDR1 is SGHAT and CDR2 FQDESV (reference sequence). After removal of 4 bases from V and 4 bases from J, the junction contained 0 bases not matched to a gene. DNA for the CDR3: TGTGCCAGCAGCTCTAGCGGGGGGTACGAGCAGTACTTC. Amino acids: CASSSSGGYEQYF.

This clone showed up just a few times. The CDR3 nucleotides are TGTGCCAGCAGCTACGGCCAGGGAATACAGCCCCAGCATTTT. Translated, it gives CASSYGQGIQPQHF. V gene TRBV7-9 combines with J gene TRBJ1-5, with a possible D match to TRBD1 (5 bases). V lost 4 bases and J lost 7, with 14 bases in between. The germline CDR1 and CDR2 sequences are SEHNR and FQNEAQ (reference sequence). The CDR3 has 14 amino acids.

This clone showed up just a few times. The J gene is TRBJ2-1, the V gene TRBV5-4, with 8 positions matching TRBD1. V was pared by 0 bases and J by 7 bases, with 9 bases of the junction left unmatched. In germline, CDR1 is SGHNT, CDR2 YYREEE (reference sequence). The CDR3 sequence is 16 residues long. CDR3 loop: CASSLVGQGAPNEQFF. The CDR3 DNA reads TGTGCCAGCAGCTTGGTGGGGCAGGGGGCTCCAAATGAGCAGTTCTTC.

The chain uses TRBV5-4 and TRBJ2-2; TRBD1 aligns across 11 bases. The length of the CDR3 is 15 residues. Looked up from germline, CDR1 is SGHNT and CDR2 is YYREEE (reference sequence). The V gene end was trimmed by 2 bases and the J gene end by 6 bases; junction bases not matched to a gene: 3. This CDR3 is CASSLQDRGPGELFF. The CDR3 DNA follows: TGTGCCAGCAGCTTACAGGACAGGGGGCCCGGGGAGCTGTTTTTT.